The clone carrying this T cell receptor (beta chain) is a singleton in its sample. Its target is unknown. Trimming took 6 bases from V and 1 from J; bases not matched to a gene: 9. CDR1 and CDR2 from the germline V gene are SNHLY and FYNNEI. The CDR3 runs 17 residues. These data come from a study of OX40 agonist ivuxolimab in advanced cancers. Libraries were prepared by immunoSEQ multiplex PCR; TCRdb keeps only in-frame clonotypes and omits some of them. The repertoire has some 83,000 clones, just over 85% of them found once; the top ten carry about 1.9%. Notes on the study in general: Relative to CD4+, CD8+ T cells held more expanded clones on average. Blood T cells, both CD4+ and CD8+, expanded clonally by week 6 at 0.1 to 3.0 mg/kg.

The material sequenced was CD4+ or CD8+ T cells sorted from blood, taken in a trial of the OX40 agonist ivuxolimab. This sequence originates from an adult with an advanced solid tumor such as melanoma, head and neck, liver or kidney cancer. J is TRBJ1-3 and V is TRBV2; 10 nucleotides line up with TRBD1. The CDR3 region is CASRPGQGVWSGNTIYF. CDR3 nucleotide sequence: TGTGCCAGCAGGCCCGGACAGGGGGTATGGTCTGGAAACACCATATATTTT.